This passage covers 30 T cell receptor beta chains from one sample sequenced in a study of cytomegalovirus exposure and HLA in healthy donors. The PCR employed 60 Vbeta primers together with 13 Jbeta primers. Assay used: immunoSEQ multiplex PCR; TCRdb lists only in-frame clones, some missing. The repertoire has approximately 210,000 clones, about 89% of them found once; the top ten carry about 1.2%. The specimen was PBMCs. The receptor set was obtained from a man in his thirties or forties in good health and CMV-seronegative.

The rearrangement joins TRBV6-4 to TRBJ2-3, with TRBD2 identical over 8 bases. V shed 3 bases and J 3 bases; nucleotides not matched to a gene: 2. Germline values: CDR1 MRHNA, CDR2 SNTAGT. The CDR3 is 14 residues long. The CDR3 region is CASSETGGTDTQYF. The CDR3 DNA follows: TGTGCCAGCAGTGAGACGGGGGGGACAGATACGCAGTATTTT.

The chain is built from TRBV18 and TRBJ2-2; a weak D match, TRBD2 (5 bases). CDR3 length: 13 residues. Trimming took 2 bases from V and 5 from J, leaving 6 bases between them. From germline, CDR1 is KGHSH and CDR2 LQKENI. CDR3 loop: CASSPEGTGELFF. The CDR3 DNA reads as TGTGCCAGCTCACCAGAGGGAACCGGGGAGCTGTTTTTT.

V and J are TRBV28 and TRBJ2-7; 8 positions match TRBD2. The CDR3 runs 14 residues. Germline loops: CDR1 MDHEN, CDR2 SYDVKM. V gave up 7 bases and J gave up 2 bases; unmatched junction bases: 7. CDR3 DNA sequence: TGTGCCAGCACGAGGGTAGCGGGACCCTACGAGCAGTACTTC. This gives the protein CASTRVAGPYEQYF.

The genes are TRBV7-9 and TRBJ2-1; D not certain. Germline V lookup: CDR1 SEHNR, CDR2 FQNEAQ (reference sequence). The V and J ends lost 4 bases and 9 bases respectively, with 16 bases between them. CDR3 length: 14 amino acids. CDR3 amino acids: CASSWSGATGEQFF. As DNA, the CDR3 is TGTGCCAGCAGCTGGTCCGGTGCAACGGGTGAGCAGTTCTTC.

The chain links TRBV7-9 to TRBJ2-2; D not resolved. V was shortened by 1 base and J by 8 bases, with 11 bases between the two germline ends. From germline, CDR1 is SEHNR and CDR2 FQNEAQ (reference sequence). The CDR3 has 14 amino acids. The DNA for the CDR3 is TGTGCCAGCAGCTTAGGAGTGGCCGGGGGGGAGCTGTTTTTT. Translated: CASSLGVAGGELFF.

The rearrangement joins TRBV6-6 to TRBJ2-3, with D uncertain. The germline V and J ends were trimmed by 2 bases and 4 bases, with 4 bases remaining between them. CDR1 and CDR2 (germline): MNHNY, SVGAGI (reference sequence). The CDR3 is 12 residues long. DNA for the CDR3: TGTGCCAGCAGTTACCTGTCAGATACGCAGTATTTT. It yields the protein CASSYLSDTQYF.

The rearrangement uses TRBV5-6 and TRBJ2-5; a weak D match, TRBD1 (7 bases). V was trimmed by 3 bases and J by 3 bases, leaving 18 bases between them. CDR1 and CDR2 from the germline V gene are SGHDT and YYEEEE. This CDR3 comprises 16 residues. CDR3 sequence: CASSWPQGGQEETQYF. The CDR3 DNA follows: TGTGCCAGCAGCTGGCCTCAGGGAGGACAGGAAGAGACCCAGTACTTC.

The gene calls are TRBV18 and TRBJ2-7; 7 positions agree with TRBD1. With 5 bases clipped from V and 0 bases from J, the junction kept 4 bases outside the gene matches. Per the germline V gene, CDR1 is KGHSH and CDR2 is LQKENI. The CDR3 runs to 14 residues. The CDR3 sequence: CASSRDSSSYEQYF. Written as DNA, the CDR3 is TGTGCCAGCTCAAGGGACAGCAGCTCCTACGAGCAGTACTTC. The entire variable domain, with the rest obtained from reference TRBV18 and TRBJ2-7, is as follows: NAGVMQNPRHLVRRRGQEARLRCSPMKGHSHVYWYRQLPEEGLKFMVYLQKENIIDESGMPKERFSAEFPKEGPSILRIQQVVRGDSAAYFCASSRDSSSYEQYFGPGTRLTVT.

This clone has only one observation. The genes are TRBV7-2 and TRBJ2-5, with D possibly matching TRBD2 (5 bases). Trimming removed 5 bases from V and 5 bases from J, with 15 bases in between. The germline CDR1 and CDR2 sequences are SGHTA and FQGNSA. The CDR3 is made up of 14 amino acids. CDR3 sequence: CASSTLKGAETQYF. The CDR3 DNA reads as TGTGCCAGCAGCACCCTTAAGGGAGCGGAGACCCAGTACTTC.

This clone was recorded a few times. The chain recombines TRBV28 with TRBJ1-2; the D is unclear. The CDR3 is 15 residues long. The V end was cut by 2 bases, the J end by 4 bases, with 14 bases between. The germline gives CDR1 MDHEN, CDR2 SYDVKM. The CDR3 DNA follows: TGTGCCAGCAGTTTAGAAATTCAGGATTTCTATGGCTACACCTTC. Residues: CASSLEIQDFYGYTF.

The chain uses TRBV27 and TRBJ1-4; D gene uncertain. With 2 bases removed from V and 8 bases from J, the gap between germline ends came to 9 bases. The CDR3 spans 13 residues. Germline CDR1 and CDR2: MNHEY and SMNVEV (reference sequence). This CDR3 reads CASSLGLGEKLFF. The DNA of the CDR3 is TGTGCCAGCAGTTTAGGCCTCGGGGAAAAACTGTTTTTT.

J is TRBJ1-6 and V is TRBV9; D might be TRBD1 (6 bases). The CDR3 contains 15 residues. Between the trimmed V and J ends, which lost 0 bases and 5 bases, there was a span of 9 bases. CDR1 and CDR2 from the germline V gene are SGDLS and YYNGEE. This CDR3 is CASSVGTVDNSPLHF. The CDR3 DNA sequence: TGTGCCAGCAGCGTAGGGACAGTTGATAATTCACCCCTCCACTTT.

The chain has TRBV11-2 and TRBJ2-1, with D possibly TRBD2 on 7 matching bases. In germline, CDR1 is SGHAT, CDR2 FQNNGV. Trimming pared 7 bases from V and 8 bases from J, leaving 21 bases between. The CDR3 is made up of 15 amino acids. CDR3 DNA: TGTGCCAGCACCTCCCTGCGGGGGCGGGAACATGAGCAGTTCTTC. Protein product: CASTSLRGREHEQFF.

The rearrangement links TRBV4-1 to TRBJ2-1; 8 bases map to TRBD2. J lost 7 bases, V lost 6 bases, and 8 bases had no gene match. This CDR3 spans 14 amino acids. Germline CDR1 and CDR2: MGHRA and YSYEKL. The CDR3 protein is CASSLGAGVNEQFF. As DNA, the CDR3 is TGCGCCAGCAGTCTCGGAGCGGGAGTTAATGAGCAGTTCTTC.

V is TRBV6-1 and J is TRBJ2-3; possible D gene TRBD2, 7 bases. This CDR3 has 15 residues. Germline V gene lookup returns CDR1 MNHNS and CDR2 SASEGT. Trimming cost V 3 bases and J 1 base, with 11 bases left between them. CDR3 protein: CASSDRGAGTDTQYF. CDR3 DNA sequence: TGTGCCAGCAGTGATCGGGGGGCGGGCACAGATACGCAGTATTTT.

V and J are TRBV7-9 and TRBJ2-7; a possible D gene is TRBD1 (7 bases). The V gene lost 5 bases and the J gene lost 3 bases, with 20 bases spanning the gap. This CDR3 comprises 16 residues. Germline CDR1 reads SEHNR; CDR2 reads FQNEAQ (reference sequence). The CDR3: CASSTSAGGTFYEQYF. The CDR3 DNA follows: TGTGCCAGCAGCACCAGCGCAGGGGGGACGTTCTACGAGCAGTACTTC.

This clone was detected only once. V gene TRBV29-1 combines with J gene TRBJ1-1, with TRBD1 matching over 9 bases. The CDR3 is 12 residues long. The V and J ends lost 4 bases and 11 bases, in that order; junction bases with no gene match: 8. The germline CDR1 and CDR2 sequences are SQVTM and ANQGSEA. The CDR3 loop is CSVVGTGSFAFF. In DNA, the CDR3 is TGCAGCGTTGTCGGGACAGGGAGTTTTGCTTTCTTT.

The chain joins TRBV7-8 to TRBJ2-5; 7 bases map to TRBD1. The CDR3 sequence is 14 residues long. Germline CDR1 reads SGHVS; CDR2 reads FQNEAQ. The ends lost 5 bases at V and 4 bases at J; junction bases unmatched: 7. The CDR3, as DNA: TGTGCCAGCAGCCCTCGGGACAGTACAGAGACCCAGTACTTC. Amino acids: CASSPRDSTETQYF.

This clone was found once. J is TRBJ1-1 and V is TRBV11-2; 8 bases are shared with TRBD1. V trimming: 1 base; J trimming: 7 bases; junction bases outside the gene matches: 2. The germline V gene has CDR1 SGHAT and CDR2 FQNNGV. The CDR3 runs 13 residues. CDR3 amino acids: CASSLAGQGEAFF. Written as DNA, the CDR3 is TGTGCCAGCAGCTTAGCCGGACAGGGTGAAGCTTTCTTT.

The chain recombines TRBV28 with TRBJ1-1; D perhaps matches TRBD1 (5 bases). Germline CDR1 and CDR2: MDHEN and SYDVKM. V was clipped by 5 bases and J by 7 bases, with 17 bases between them. CDR3 length: 14 residues. The CDR3 nucleotides read TGTGCCAGCAGTGGGATTTCGGGGGATGGTGAAGCTTTCTTT. This codes for CASSGISGDGEAFF.

This rearrangement joins TRBV28 to TRBJ1-3; no clear D. Germline CDR1 is MDHEN and CDR2 is SYDVKM. This CDR3 comprises 14 residues. Trimming stripped 4 bases from V and 4 bases from J, with 11 bases between. The CDR3 is CASSSTAEGNTIYF. The CDR3 nucleotides read TGTGCCAGCAGTTCTACAGCAGAAGGAAACACCATATATTTT.

V is TRBV4-1 and J is TRBJ1-2, with D unresolved. The CDR3 sequence is 15 residues long. V was shortened by 0 bases and J by 6 bases, with 14 bases between the two germline ends. Germline CDR1 is MGHRA and CDR2 is YSYEKL. Here the CDR3 reads CASSQESGRGDGYTF. As DNA, the CDR3 is TGCGCCAGCAGCCAAGAAAGTGGGCGGGGTGATGGCTACACCTTC.

This clone was seen only a few times. The chain uses TRBV28 and TRBJ2-1; no definite D call. V was pared by 3 bases and J by 10 bases, with 10 bases between. Germline V gene sequence: CDR1 MDHEN, CDR2 SYDVKM. CDR3 length equals 12 residues. CDR3 residues: CASSFTVNEQFF. The CDR3 DNA sequence: TGTGCCAGCAGTTTTACGGTCAACGAGCAGTTCTTC.

The genes are TRBV5-6 and TRBJ1-4, with D hard to call. CDR1 is SGHDT and CDR2 is YYEEEE in the germline V gene. The ends were cut back, 4 bases at V and 7 bases at J, with 17 bases in the middle. There are 15 residues in the CDR3. In nucleotides, the CDR3 is TGTGCCAGCAGCACGGGAGGAGGGCGAGCTGAAAAACTGTTTTTT. As protein: CASSTGGGRAEKLFF.

This clone was picked up one time. This chain joins TRBV7-9 and TRBJ1-2; D ambiguous. V dropped 1 base and J dropped 8 bases, with 11 bases sitting between them. The CDR3 has 13 amino acids. Germline assignment: CDR1 SEHNR and CDR2 FQNEAQ (reference sequence). The CDR3 here is CASSLVSPNGYTF. CDR3 nucleotides: TGTGCCAGCAGCTTAGTGAGCCCCAACGGCTACACCTTC. Drawing the rest from reference TRBV7-9 and TRBJ1-2, the complete variable domain is DTGVSQNPRHKITKRGQNVTFRCDPISEHNRLYWYRQTLGQGPEFLTYFQNEAQLEKSRLLSDRFSAERPKGSFSTLEIQRTEQGDSAMYLCASSLVSPNGYTFGSGTRLTVV.

The chain employs TRBV27 and TRBJ1-1, with 10 bases aligning to TRBD1. Germline CDR1 is MNHEY and CDR2 is SMNVEV (reference sequence). With 4 bases clipped from V and 4 bases from J, the junction kept 9 bases outside the gene matches. The CDR3 length is 16 residues. CDR3 sequence (DNA): TGTGCCAGCAGTTCATGGGACAGGGGACGTGGCACTGAAGCTTTCTTT. Protein product: CASSSWDRGRGTEAFF.

V usage is TRBV6-5 and J usage is TRBJ2-1; 8 bases are shared with TRBD2. The J segment lost 11 bases and the V segment lost 0 bases, leaving 3 bases of the junction unmatched. CDR1 and CDR2 (germline): MNHEY, SVGAGI. CDR3 length: 13 residues. The CDR3 region has the DNA TGTGCCAGCAGTTACTCATTAGCGGGGAAGCAGTTCTTC. Amino acids: CASSYSLAGKQFF.

This clone is a singleton in its sample. The chain couples TRBV2 to TRBJ1-1; TRBD1 agrees at 7 bases. The CDR3 is 16 amino acids. Germline V gene data show CDR1 as SNHLY and CDR2 as FYNNEI. V lost 5 bases and J lost 0; bases outside the gene matches: 9. The CDR3 region is CASSSRGLYLNTEAFF. CDR3 sequence (DNA): TGTGCCAGCAGTTCTAGGGGGCTATATCTGAACACTGAAGCTTTCTTT.

The gene calls are TRBV6-1 and TRBJ1-5, with D possibly TRBD1 on 5 matching bases. Germline-derived CDR1 and CDR2 are MNHNS and SASEGT. The length of the CDR3 is 16 residues. Trimming removed 2 bases at V and 4 bases at J, with 15 bases between. CDR3 sequence reads: CASSEWGGAANQPQHF. CDR3 nucleotides: TGTGCCAGCAGTGAATGGGGTGGGGCAGCTAATCAGCCCCAGCATTTT.

The chain employs TRBV19 and TRBJ2-7; 12 bases are a match to TRBD2. J was trimmed by 0 bases and V by 5 bases; bases with no gene match: 5. Germline CDR1 and CDR2: LNHDA and SQIVND (reference sequence). This CDR3 is built from 16 residues. The CDR3 reads CASSPWTSGDSYEQYF. The CDR3 DNA sequence: TGTGCCAGTAGTCCATGGACTAGCGGGGACTCCTACGAGCAGTACTTC.